This TCR beta chain was found in a study of shared clonotypes between healthy human individuals. Assay runs were performed at deep level. The data were produced by immunoSEQ multiplex PCR, yet TCRdb's version contains in-frame clones alone and is incomplete. Here the sample spans 850,000 to 1,200,000 clones, roughly 70% being singletons. Notes on this clone: Other DNA sequences within the sample encode an identical CDR3.

The V gene's germline CDR1 is SNHLY and CDR2 FYNNEI. V shed 7 bases, J shed 5 bases, and the junction held 4 bases outside the gene matches. The CDR3 totals 14 residues. The chain joins TRBV2 to TRBJ1-5; 11 bases are shared with TRBD1. This receptor was taken from a man in his late teens or twenties in good health. Sequenced sample: memory CD4+ T cells sorted from blood. The subset: CD45RA-negative fraction. The chain's CDR3 is CASTGTGGDQPQHF. The DNA for the CDR3 is TGTGCCAGCACCGGGACAGGGGGTGATCAGCCCCAGCATTTT. Supplemented by reference TRBV2 and TRBJ1-5, the full variable domain reads EPEVTQTPSHQVTQMGQEVILRCVPISNHLYFYWYRQILGQKVEFLVSFYNNEISEKSEIFDDQFSVERPDGSNFTLKIRSTKLEDSAMYFCASTGTGGDQPQHFGDGTRLSIL.